Listed here are 27 T cell receptor beta chains from one sample, sequenced in a study of blood T cells in healthy people across ages. Together with a sample-barcoded 5' primer, a J-beta primer mix was included in a second PCR lasting roughly 7 to 11 cycles. TCRdb used MiXCR to reprocess the 5' RACE reads, holding one entry per CDR3 protein. The sample has 1,800,000 or so distinct CDR3 sequences; approximately 40% are singletons. Sample: blood. The receptors stem from a human donor in good health.

This clonotype was observed a handful of times. This chain uses TRBV20-1 with TRBJ2-7; TRBD1 or TRBD2 may be the D gene (5 bases each). This CDR3 region has 15 residues. Germline V gene data show CDR1 as DFQATT and CDR2 as SNEGSKA (reference sequence). The ends were cut back, 0 bases at V and 4 bases at J, with 16 bases in the middle. CDR3 bases: TGCAGTGCTAGAGATCTTTCGGGGCTCGGGTACGAGCAGTACTTC. Amino acid sequence: CSARDLSGLGYEQYF.

This clonotype was counted at least ten times. V gene TRBV7-2 combines with J gene TRBJ1-2, with D possibly being TRBD1 (5 bases). The germline CDR1 and CDR2 sequences are SGHTA and FQGNSA. Trimming removed 0 bases from V and 2 bases from J, with 7 bases in between. The CDR3 runs to 14 residues. The CDR3 sequence is CASSLARGNYGYTF. The DNA of the CDR3 is TGTGCCAGCAGCTTAGCGCGGGGGAACTATGGCTACACCTTC.

The chain has TRBV27 and TRBJ2-1; D is perhaps TRBD1 or TRBD2 (6 bases each). The ends were cut back, 7 bases at V and 7 bases at J, with 14 bases in the middle. The CDR3 sequence is 13 residues long. Germline loops: CDR1 MNHEY, CDR2 SMNVEV (reference sequence). CDR3 coding DNA: TGTGCCAGCATCCCCGAGGGGGGAAATGAGCAGTTCTTC. Amino acid sequence: CASIPEGGNEQFF.

J is TRBJ2-3 and V is TRBV20-1; a weak D match, TRBD2 (7 bases). Germline assignment: CDR1 DFQATT and CDR2 SNEGSKA (reference sequence). The CDR3 covers 15 residues. V gave up 2 bases and J gave up 5 bases, with 17 bases separating them. CDR3 sequence: CSARNPGGPGDTQYF. The CDR3, as DNA: TGCAGTGCTAGAAATCCGGGGGGCCCCGGAGATACGCAGTATTTT.

V and J are TRBV4-1 and TRBJ2-5; 13 bases match TRBD2. The CDR3 has 17 amino acids. Germline V gene sequence: CDR1 MGHRA, CDR2 YSYEKL. The ends lost 3 bases at V and 3 bases at J; junction bases unmatched: 7. The CDR3 bases are TGCGCCAGCAGCCATGATGGGGGGACTAGCGGGGAAGAGACCCAGTACTTC. It specifies CASSHDGGTSGEETQYF.

The chain couples TRBV12-3 or TRBV12-4 to TRBJ1-2, with D possibly matching TRBD1 (5 bases). This CDR3 spans 14 amino acids. Trimming left V 2 bases short and J 7 bases short, with 14 bases between. CDR3: CASSLMSGQGGYTF. The DNA for the CDR3 is TGTGCCAGCAGTTTAATGTCCGGGCAGGGTGGCTACACCTTC.

The V gene is TRBV3-1, the J gene TRBJ2-1; 9 bases align to TRBD2. With V trimmed by 3 bases and J by 2 bases, 8 bases remained unmatched. Germline V gives CDR1 LGHDT, CDR2 YNNKEL (reference sequence). The CDR3 length is 17 residues. The CDR3 nucleotides read TGTGCCAGCAGCCAGCGCGGGGGGGCCGGGGCCTACAATGAGCAGTTCTTC. It codes for CASSQRGGAGAYNEQFF.

This clonotype is medium-sized within its sample. This sequence joins TRBV27 and TRBJ2-7; D is uncertain. The CDR3 has 14 residues. V gave up 5 bases and J gave up 7 bases, with 18 bases separating them. Germline V gene data show CDR1 as MNHEY and CDR2 as SMNVEV (reference sequence). CDR3 DNA sequence: TGTGCCAGCAGTCTTACGGTCGGTGTGGGTGAGCAGTACTTC. Encoded protein: CASSLTVGVGEQYF.

This clonotype was picked up a small number of times. The chain is built from TRBV10-3 and TRBJ1-2; D is ambiguous. Trimming removed 9 bases at V and 4 bases at J, with 15 bases between. The germline V gene encodes CDR1 ENHRY and CDR2 SYGVKD. The CDR3 is made up of 13 amino acids. The CDR3 is CAMRGRETYGYTF. CDR3 in DNA: TGTGCCATGAGAGGAAGGGAGACCTATGGCTACACCTTC.

Ten or more counts support this clonotype. The chain uses TRBV20-1 and TRBJ1-2; maybe TRBD1 (5 bases). The CDR3 is 21 amino acids. The ends were cut back, 0 bases at V and 3 bases at J, with 32 bases in the middle. The germline V gene encodes CDR1 DFQATT and CDR2 SNEGSKA (reference sequence). The CDR3 coding sequence is TGCAGTGCTAGAGATTTATCCGACCGCGGCCTAAATGACGACAGCTACTATGGCTACACCTTC. Protein sequence: CSARDLSDRGLNDDSYYGYTF.

The rearrangement joins TRBV7-9 to TRBJ2-4; D is ambiguous. The DNA end is more similar to TRBJ2-5, so the J call may be wrong. Germline values: CDR1 SEHNR, CDR2 FQNEAQ (reference sequence). The CDR3 sequence is 16 residues long. The CDR3 loop reads CASSWAIGRAGETQYF. The DNA for the CDR3 is TGTGCCAGCAGCTGGGCGATAGGGCGAGCCGGTGAGACCCAGTACTTC.

This clonotype showed up many times. The V and J genes are TRBV6-1 and TRBJ2-7; 8 bases fit TRBD1. CDR3 length: 14 amino acids. The J segment lost 2 bases and the V segment lost 6 bases, leaving 6 bases of the junction unmatched. Germline-derived CDR1 and CDR2 are MNHNS and SASEGT. CDR3 loop: CASSARTGTYEQYF. The CDR3 DNA reads as TGTGCCAGCAGCGCCCGGACAGGGACCTACGAGCAGTACTTC.

This clonotype was observed a handful of times. The rearrangement uses TRBV5-1 and TRBJ2-1; 11 bases match TRBD1. The end of the DNA fits TRBJ2-7 better, so the J call may be wrong. Per the germline V gene, CDR1 is SGHRS and CDR2 is YFSETQ. The CDR3 contains 15 residues. The chain's CDR3 is CASSLPGQGDNEQYF. CDR3 coding DNA: TGCGCCAGCAGCTTACCGGGACAGGGGGACAATGAGCAGTACTTC.

The genes are TRBV7-9 and TRBJ2-7; 7 bases fit TRBD1. Germline-derived CDR1 and CDR2 are SEHNR and FQNEAQ (reference sequence). The CDR3 totals 17 residues. J lost 0 bases, V lost 4 bases, and 12 bases had no gene match. Written as DNA, the CDR3 is TGTGCCAGCAGCTCAGAGAAACGGGACAGTAGCTCCTACGAGCAGTACTTC. Residues: CASSSEKRDSSSYEQYF.

The gene calls are TRBV11-3 and TRBJ2-5, with 9 bases that match TRBD2. The CDR3 is 15 residues long. V dropped 4 bases and J dropped 2; count of bases not matched to a gene: 5. Looked up from germline, CDR1 is SGHNT and CDR2 is YENEEA. For the CDR3, the DNA is TGTGCCAGCAGCTCGACTAGCGGTGCACAAGAGACCCAGTACTTC. Encoded protein: CASSSTSGAQETQYF.

The chain recombines TRBV7-9 with TRBJ2-1; 12 nucleotides align to TRBD2. Germline trimming cut 5 bases from V and 3 bases from J; bases unmatched to any gene: 8. This CDR3 comprises 17 residues. The germline gives CDR1 SEHNR, CDR2 FQNEAQ (reference sequence). The CDR3 spells CASSPRLAGAGYNEQFF. DNA of the CDR3: TGTGCCAGCAGCCCACGACTAGCGGGGGCGGGCTACAATGAGCAGTTCTTC.

The rearrangement links TRBV12-3 or TRBV12-4 to TRBJ1-1, with D tentatively TRBD1 (6 bases). The CDR3 consists of 15 residues. V lost 8 bases and J 9 bases, leaving 25 bases between the germline ends. The CDR3 sequence is CASDLNGGQVSKAFF. In DNA form, the CDR3 reads TGTGCCAGCGACCTAAACGGGGGCCAAGTCTCGAAAGCTTTCTTT.

This clonotype was seen repeatedly, ten times or more. The gene calls are TRBV7-2 and TRBJ2-7, with D hard to call. Looked up from germline, CDR1 is SGHTA and CDR2 is FQGNSA. V dropped 1 base and J dropped 5 bases, with 9 bases sitting between them. The CDR3 loop spans 13 amino acids. CDR3 region: CASSLGGTNEQYF. The CDR3 DNA reads TGTGCCAGCAGCTTAGGAGGAACCAACGAGCAGTACTTC. The full variable domain, with the rest looked up from reference TRBV7-2 and TRBJ2-7, is GAGVSQSPSNKVTEKGKDVELRCDPISGHTALYWYRQSLGQGLEFLIYFQGNSAPDKSGLPSDRFSAERTGGSVSTLTIQRTQQEDSAVYLCASSLGGTNEQYFGPGTRLTVT.

The V call is TRBV7-2, the J call TRBJ1-2; D perhaps matches TRBD1 (5 bases). Trimming took 1 base from V and 4 from J, leaving 19 bases between them. Germline V gene sequence: CDR1 SGHTA, CDR2 FQGNSA. CDR3 size: 17 residues. The DNA of the CDR3 is TGTGCCAGCAGCTTAGTAGGGGTCCAACCAGGCCGCTATGGCTACACCTTC. Translated, it gives CASSLVGVQPGRYGYTF.

This clonotype has more than one count but fewer than ten. The genes are TRBV12-3 or TRBV12-4 and TRBJ2-1, with 11 bases matching TRBD2. This CDR3 is built from 17 residues. V lost 4 bases, J lost 3 bases, and 8 bases stayed unmatched. The CDR3 DNA follows: TGTGCCAGCAGTTCGGGTAGGGGACTAGCGGTCTACAATGAGCAGTTCTTC. Its protein is CASSSGRGLAVYNEQFF.

This chain uses TRBV29-1 with TRBJ1-4; 8 nucleotides match TRBD1. With 6 bases clipped from V and 0 bases from J, the junction kept 6 bases outside the gene matches. The CDR3 loop spans 15 amino acids. Germline lookup yields CDR1 SQVTM and CDR2 ANQGSEA. CDR3 sequence reads: CSVQPGQATNEKLFF. The CDR3 DNA is TGCAGCGTACAACCGGGACAGGCAACTAATGAAAAACTGTTTTTT.

The V and J genes are TRBV6-2 or TRBV6-3 and TRBJ2-1, with TRBD2 as a possible D gene (5 bases). Germline CDR1 MNHEY, CDR2 SVGEGT. V was trimmed by 5 bases and J by 2 bases, leaving 13 bases between them. CDR3 length equals 15 residues. CDR3 region: CASSAGVYTYNEQFF. The CDR3 nucleotides read TGTGCCAGCAGTGCCGGGGTGTATACCTACAATGAGCAGTTCTTC.

This clonotype has more than one count but fewer than ten. The V gene is TRBV4-2, the J gene TRBJ2-1; D is possibly TRBD2 (5 bases). This CDR3 is built from 16 residues. Germline assignment: CDR1 LGHNA and CDR2 YNFKEQ. V was shortened by 4 bases and J by 2 bases, with 15 bases between the two germline ends. CDR3 residues: CASSPRGSVAYNEQFF. In DNA form, the CDR3 reads TGTGCCAGCAGCCCCCGAGGTAGCGTGGCCTACAATGAGCAGTTCTTC.

Concerning this clonotype itself: As the CDR3 is not closed by the conserved phenylalanine or tryptophan, this likely results from a read error. The chain employs TRBV12-3 or TRBV12-4 and TRBJ1-2; no clear D gene. V dropped 5 bases and J dropped 4 bases, with 11 bases sitting between them. The length of the CDR3 is 13 residues. The CDR3 sequence: CASSPSLAYGYTC. The CDR3 region has the DNA TGTGCCAGCAGTCCGAGCCTCGCCTATGGCTACACCTGC.

The chain combines TRBV28 with TRBJ2-1; D may be TRBD2 (5 bases). From germline, CDR1 is MDHEN and CDR2 SYDVKM. V lost 10 bases and J 4 bases, leaving 14 bases between the germline ends. This CDR3 has 13 residues. The CDR3 reads CATRGLGYNEQFF. In nucleotides, the CDR3 is TGTGCCACCCGAGGGCTGGGGTACAATGAGCAGTTCTTC.

This clonotype was observed a handful of times. The rearrangement uses TRBV11-2 and TRBJ2-5, with 8 bases matching TRBD1. Germline V gene sequence: CDR1 SGHAT, CDR2 FQNNGV. This CDR3 has 15 residues. The V segment lost 3 bases and the J segment 9 bases; nucleotides outside the gene matches: 12. In DNA, the CDR3 is TGTGCCAGCAGCTTGGGAACAGGGGGTGTTTCGGCCCAGTACTTC. This sequence encodes CASSLGTGGVSAQYF.

This clonotype occurred once. The chain carries TRBV7-9 and TRBJ1-5; 7 nucleotides match TRBD1. This CDR3 contains 16 residues. V dropped 2 bases and J dropped 5; count of bases not matched to a gene: 9. Germline CDR1 SEHNR, CDR2 FQNEAQ (reference sequence). The CDR3, as DNA: TGTGCCAGCAGCTTATGGGCAGGGGGGGCTGATCAGCCCCAGCATTTT. Its translation: CASSLWAGGADQPQHF.